This paragraph reports one T cell receptor beta chain. Its antigen is undetermined. Looked up from germline, CDR1 is PRHDT and CDR2 is FYEKMQ (reference sequence). CDR3 length: 14 residues. These data belong to a study of T cells after posttransplantation cyclophosphamide. Study-level findings and limits: Skin or GI-infiltrating T cells shared few TRB sequences with blood. Later blood repertoires were often dominated by clones from the donor CD8+ memory compartment. TRB clonality was highly associated with recipient CMV seropositivity and reactivation.

The data were produced by immunoSEQ multiplex PCR, yet TCRdb's version contains in-frame clones alone and is incomplete. The data show about 9,800 clones, more than 70% seen once. Control samples came 1 year after myeloablative marrow transplants with methotrexate plus calcineurin inhibitor. The specimen was PBMCs, collected almost 450 days after allogeneic stem cell transplant with calcineurin inhibitor and methotrexate. The V and J genes are TRBV13 and TRBJ2-5; D possibly corresponds to TRBD1 (6 bases). Near its end, the DNA agrees better with TRBJ2-7, so the J call may be wrong. This sequence was found in a male patient in his 50s who received an allogeneic stem cell transplant from an unrelated donor, was CMV-positive, and had chronic GVHD only. T cells may partly derive from the graft donor. Written as DNA, the CDR3 is TGTGCCAGCAGCTTAGGACAGGGAGCCTACGAGCAGTACTTC. Amino acids: CASSLGQGAYEQYF.